The 19 T cell receptor beta chains below were found in one sample sequenced in a study of cytomegalovirus exposure and HLA in healthy donors. The study ran its PCR with 60 Vbeta and 13 Jbeta primers. Clones were read by immunoSEQ multiplex PCR, and TCRdb kept only the in-frame ones, dropping some. The sample has 170,000 or so clones, approximately 80% seen once. The sequenced material came from PBMCs. These receptors all stem from a woman in her thirties in good health and CMV-seronegative.

V usage is TRBV27 and J usage is TRBJ2-7, with TRBD1 as a possible D gene (5 bases). CDR1 and CDR2 from the germline V gene are MNHEY and SMNVEV (reference sequence). This CDR3 contains 14 residues. V was trimmed by 5 bases and J by 0 bases, leaving 11 bases between them. The CDR3 DNA reads TGTGCCAGCAGTGGGGTAGGGGCCTCCTACGAGCAGTACTTC. Its protein product is CASSGVGASYEQYF.

The chain is built from TRBV4-1 and TRBJ2-1; 8 bases map to TRBD1. The V gene end was trimmed by 7 bases and the J gene end by 5 bases; junction bases not matched to a gene: 4. CDR1 and CDR2 (germline): MGHRA, YSYEKL. The CDR3 loop spans 13 amino acids. CDR3 bases: TGCGCCAGCACCCAGGGGGCAAACAATGAGCAGTTCTTC. It codes for CASTQGANNEQFF.

This clone was counted between two and nine times. V and J are TRBV6-6 and TRBJ1-1, with 8 bases matching TRBD1. J lost 5 bases, V lost 2 bases, and 10 bases had no gene match. Germline CDR1 reads MNHNY; CDR2 reads SVGAGI (reference sequence). CDR3 size: 16 residues. CDR3 residues: CASSYRTGIGRTEAFF. As DNA, the CDR3 is TGTGCCAGCAGTTACAGGACAGGGATTGGGAGGACTGAAGCTTTCTTT.

The V gene is TRBV11-2, the J gene TRBJ1-1, with no clear D. V was clipped by 5 bases and J by 8 bases, with 9 bases between them. The CDR3 extends over 11 amino acids. Germline V gives CDR1 SGHAT, CDR2 FQNNGV. This chain's CDR3 is CASSLNCEAFF. DNA of the CDR3: TGTGCCAGCAGCCTGAACTGCGAAGCTTTCTTT.

The gene calls are TRBV7-8 and TRBJ2-7, with D possibly matching TRBD1 (6 bases). This CDR3 is 15 amino acids long. V lost 5 bases, J lost 2 bases, and 16 bases lay in between. CDR1 and CDR2 from the germline V gene are SGHVS and FQNEAQ. The CDR3 region has the DNA TGTGCCAGCAGCCCCAGCCAGGGGATACCCTACGAGCAGTACTTC. As protein: CASSPSQGIPYEQYF.

The rearrangement uses TRBV25-1 and TRBJ1-1; D remains ambiguous. V was cut by 5 bases and J by 3 bases, with 19 bases left in between. Germline V gene data show CDR1 as MGHDK and CDR2 as SYGVNS. This CDR3 spans 16 amino acids. The CDR3 region has the DNA TGTGCCAGCAGTCTTAGAAAGGGAGTCGGGGACACTGAAGCTTTCTTT. This sequence encodes CASSLRKGVGDTEAFF.

This chain links TRBV2 with TRBJ1-4; D remains unclear. In germline, CDR1 is SNHLY, CDR2 FYNNEI. The CDR3 extends over 16 amino acids. V was trimmed by 1 base and J by 0 bases, leaving 9 bases between them. CDR3 coding DNA: TGTGCCAGCAGTGAAGGAGATTATGCAACTAATGAAAAACTGTTTTTT. Translating it yields CASSEGDYATNEKLFF.

This clone was observed a few times. The genes are TRBV4-1 and TRBJ2-6, with a weak D call TRBD1 (5 bases). The CDR3 is 16 residues long. Trimming pared 0 bases from V and 1 base from J, leaving 7 bases between. Looked up from germline, CDR1 is MGHRA and CDR2 is YSYEKL. In DNA form, the CDR3 reads TGCGCCAGCAGCCAAGAGGCAGGGTCTGGGGCCAACGTCCTGACTTTC. Its protein is CASSQEAGSGANVLTF.

V gene TRBV19 combines with J gene TRBJ2-1; maybe TRBD1 (5 bases). The V gene's germline CDR1 is LNHDA and CDR2 SQIVND (reference sequence). Trimming pared 3 bases from V and 7 bases from J, leaving 10 bases between. The CDR3 totals 13 residues. CDR3 coding DNA: TGTGCCAGTAGTATCCAGGGTTGGAATGAGCAGTTCTTC. Encoded protein: CASSIQGWNEQFF.

This rearrangement joins TRBV6-4 to TRBJ1-1; D remains unclear. The CDR3 totals 14 residues. V was pared by 8 bases and J by 5 bases, with 18 bases between. The germline CDR1 and CDR2 sequences are MRHNA and SNTAGT. The CDR3 loop reads CASRMNGVLTEAFF. The CDR3 coding sequence is TGTGCCAGCCGTATGAACGGGGTACTGACTGAAGCTTTCTTT.

The chain couples TRBV7-3 to TRBJ2-3, with 13 positions matching TRBD2. V lost 6 bases and J lost 6; bases outside the gene matches: 6. Per the germline V gene, CDR1 is SGHTA and CDR2 is FQGTGA. The CDR3 length is 15 residues. The CDR3 sequence: CASSTGLAGADTQYF. The CDR3 DNA sequence: TGTGCCAGCAGTACCGGACTAGCGGGAGCCGATACGCAGTATTTT. Using reference TRBV7-3 and TRBJ2-3 for the parts outside the CDR3, the full variable domain is GAGVSQTPSNKVTEKGKYVELRCDPISGHTALYWYRQSLGQGPEFLIYFQGTGAADDSGLPNDRFFAVRPEGSVSTLKIQRTERGDSAVYLCASSTGLAGADTQYFGPGTRLTVL.

This clone was observed a handful of times. The chain uses TRBV30 and TRBJ2-7, with D possibly TRBD2 on 5 matching bases. V was shortened by 2 bases and J by 4 bases, with 15 bases between the two germline ends. The germline V gene has CDR1 GTSNPN and CDR2 SVGIG (reference sequence). This CDR3 has 14 amino acids. In DNA form, the CDR3 reads TGTGCCTGGAGTCCGCCCCCGGGATCGTACGAGCAGTACTTC. This translates into CAWSPPPGSYEQYF.

The chain uses TRBV5-4 and TRBJ2-5, with no clear D. V shed 4 bases and J shed 1 base, with 11 bases lying between them. CDR3 size: 14 residues. Germline values: CDR1 SGHNT, CDR2 YYREEE (reference sequence). The CDR3: CASSPGNSQETQYF. CDR3 nucleotide sequence: TGTGCCAGCAGCCCAGGCAACAGCCAAGAGACCCAGTACTTC.

The chain links TRBV6-1 to TRBJ1-1, with 7 bases matching TRBD1. V was clipped by 4 bases and J by 6 bases; unmatched bases: 5. Germline lookup yields CDR1 MNHNS and CDR2 SASEGT. This CDR3 has 13 residues. In DNA, the CDR3 is TGTGCCAGCAGTGTGACAGGGTGGGCTGAAGCTTTCTTT. It encodes CASSVTGWAEAFF.

The table lists this clone with many counts. The chain employs TRBV5-6 and TRBJ2-1; maybe TRBD2 (5 bases). V was cut by 4 bases and J by 3 bases, with 17 bases left in between. This CDR3 has 16 amino acids. In germline, CDR1 is SGHDT, CDR2 YYEEEE. The CDR3 is CASSPSRAWIYNEQFF. CDR3 coding DNA: TGTGCCAGCAGCCCTTCGAGGGCGTGGATCTACAATGAGCAGTTCTTC.

This clone was counted a single time. The CDR3 reads CASSPMGGYGYTF. The CDR3 DNA is TGTGCCAGCAGCCCTATGGGGGGGTATGGCTACACCTTC. The rearrangement uses TRBV9 and TRBJ1-2, with D possibly being TRBD1 (5 bases). The CDR3 has 13 residues. The V and J ends lost 4 bases and 5 bases respectively, with 12 bases between them. The germline gives CDR1 SGDLS, CDR2 YYNGEE.

The rearrangement uses TRBV19 and TRBJ2-1, with 9 positions matching TRBD1. Trimming cost V 6 bases and J 9 bases; bases outside gene matches: 9. This CDR3 has 14 amino acids. CDR1 and CDR2 from the germline V gene are LNHDA and SQIVND (reference sequence). CDR3 amino acids: CASSVQGARIEQFF. In DNA, the CDR3 is TGTGCCAGTAGCGTACAGGGGGCGAGGATTGAGCAGTTCTTC.

This chain uses TRBV5-1 with TRBJ2-2, with TRBD1 as a possible D gene (5 bases). Trimming removed 4 bases at V and 0 bases at J, with 10 bases between. Germline V gene sequence: CDR1 SGHRS, CDR2 YFSETQ. This CDR3 spans 15 amino acids. CDR3 in amino acids: CASSQGYPNTGELFF. In DNA, the CDR3 is TGCGCCAGCAGCCAGGGATATCCGAACACCGGGGAGCTGTTTTTT.

The J gene is TRBJ1-1, the V gene TRBV25-1, with no clear D. The V gene lost 3 bases and the J gene lost 5 bases, with 10 bases spanning the gap. Germline V gives CDR1 MGHDK, CDR2 SYGVNS. The CDR3 runs to 13 residues. CDR3: CASSEMPGTEAFF. DNA of the CDR3: TGTGCCAGCAGTGAGATGCCGGGTACTGAAGCTTTCTTT.